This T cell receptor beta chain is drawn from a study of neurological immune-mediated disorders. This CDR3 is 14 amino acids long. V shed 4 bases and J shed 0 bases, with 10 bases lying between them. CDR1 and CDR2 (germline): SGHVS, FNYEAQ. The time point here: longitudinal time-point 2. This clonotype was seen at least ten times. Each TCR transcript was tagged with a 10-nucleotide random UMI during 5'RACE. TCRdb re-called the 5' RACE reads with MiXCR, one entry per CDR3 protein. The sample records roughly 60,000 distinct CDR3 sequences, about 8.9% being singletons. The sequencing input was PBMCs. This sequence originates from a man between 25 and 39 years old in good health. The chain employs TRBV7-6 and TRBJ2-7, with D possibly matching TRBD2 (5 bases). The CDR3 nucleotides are TGTGCCAGCAGCTCAGGCGGACTCTCCTACGAGCAGTACTTC. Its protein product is CASSSGGLSYEQYF. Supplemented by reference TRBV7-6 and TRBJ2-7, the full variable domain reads GAGVSQSPRYKVTKRGQDVALRCDPISGHVSLYWYRQALGQGPEFLTYFNYEAQQDKSGLPNDRFSAERPEGSISTLTIQRTEQRDSAMYRCASSSGGLSYEQYFGPGTRLTVT.